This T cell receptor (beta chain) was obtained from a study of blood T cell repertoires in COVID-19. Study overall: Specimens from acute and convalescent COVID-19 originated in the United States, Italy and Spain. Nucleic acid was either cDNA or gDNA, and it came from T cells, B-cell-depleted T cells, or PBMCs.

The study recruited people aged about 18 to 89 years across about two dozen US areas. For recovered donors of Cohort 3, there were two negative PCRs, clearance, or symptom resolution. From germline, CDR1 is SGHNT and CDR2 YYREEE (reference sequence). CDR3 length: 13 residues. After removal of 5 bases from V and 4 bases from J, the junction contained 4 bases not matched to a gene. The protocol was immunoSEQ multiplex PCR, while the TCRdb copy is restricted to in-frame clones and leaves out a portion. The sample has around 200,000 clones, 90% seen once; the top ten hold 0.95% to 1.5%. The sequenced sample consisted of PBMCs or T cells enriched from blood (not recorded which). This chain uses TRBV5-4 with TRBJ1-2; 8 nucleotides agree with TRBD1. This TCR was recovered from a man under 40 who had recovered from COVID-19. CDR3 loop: CASRKQGGYGYTF. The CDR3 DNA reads TGTGCCAGCAGAAAACAGGGGGGCTATGGCTACACCTTC. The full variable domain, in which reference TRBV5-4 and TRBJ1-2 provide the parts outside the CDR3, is ETGVTQSPTHLIKTRGQQVTLRCSSQSGHNTVSWYQQALGQGPQFIFQYYREEENGRGNFPPRFSGLQFPNYSSELNVNALELDDSALYLCASRKQGGYGYTFGSGTRLTVV.